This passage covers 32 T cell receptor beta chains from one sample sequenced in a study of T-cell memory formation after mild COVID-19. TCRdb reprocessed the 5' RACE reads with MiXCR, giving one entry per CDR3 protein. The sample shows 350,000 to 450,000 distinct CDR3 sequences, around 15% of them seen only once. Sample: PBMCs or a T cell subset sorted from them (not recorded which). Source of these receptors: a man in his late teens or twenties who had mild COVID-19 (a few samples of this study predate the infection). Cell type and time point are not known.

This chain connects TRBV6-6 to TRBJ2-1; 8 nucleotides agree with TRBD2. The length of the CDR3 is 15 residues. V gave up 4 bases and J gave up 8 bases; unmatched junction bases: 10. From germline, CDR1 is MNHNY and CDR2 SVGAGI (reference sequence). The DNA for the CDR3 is TGTGCCAGCAGTTTTGAAATAGCGGGGATCGATGAGCAGTTCTTC. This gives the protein CASSFEIAGIDEQFF.

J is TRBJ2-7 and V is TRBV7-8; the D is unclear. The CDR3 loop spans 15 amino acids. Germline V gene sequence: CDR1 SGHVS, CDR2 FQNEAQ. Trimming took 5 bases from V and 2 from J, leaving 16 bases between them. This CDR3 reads CASSPRRVYTYEQYF. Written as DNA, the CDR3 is TGTGCCAGCAGCCCCCGAAGGGTGTACACCTACGAGCAGTACTTC.

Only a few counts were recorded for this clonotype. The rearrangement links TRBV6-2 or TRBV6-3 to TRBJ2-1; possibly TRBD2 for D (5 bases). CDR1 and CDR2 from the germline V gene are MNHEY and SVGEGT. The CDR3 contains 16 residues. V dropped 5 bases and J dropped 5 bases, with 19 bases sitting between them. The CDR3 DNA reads TGTGCCAGCAGTCCTTCCCGACGGGCGGGTCACAATGAGCAGTTCTTC. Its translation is CASSPSRRAGHNEQFF.

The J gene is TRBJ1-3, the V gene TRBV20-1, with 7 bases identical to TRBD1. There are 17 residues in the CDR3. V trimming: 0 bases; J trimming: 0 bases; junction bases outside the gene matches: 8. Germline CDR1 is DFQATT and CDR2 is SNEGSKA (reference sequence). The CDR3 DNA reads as TGCAGTGCTAGAGAAGGGCAGGGGGGCTTCTCTGGAAACACCATATATTTT. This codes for CSAREGQGGFSGNTIYF.

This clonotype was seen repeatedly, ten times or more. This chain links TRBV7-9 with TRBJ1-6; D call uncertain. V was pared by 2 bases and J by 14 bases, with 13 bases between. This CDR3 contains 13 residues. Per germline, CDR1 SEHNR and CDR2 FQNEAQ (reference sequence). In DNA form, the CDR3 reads TGTGCCAGCAGCTTAACGGGTGATTCGGCCCTCCACTTT. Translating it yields CASSLTGDSALHF.

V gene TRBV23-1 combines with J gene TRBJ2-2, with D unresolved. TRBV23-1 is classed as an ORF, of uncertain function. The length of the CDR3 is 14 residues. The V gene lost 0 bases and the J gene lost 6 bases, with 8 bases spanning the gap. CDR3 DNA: TGCGCCAGCAGTCAATCCGGCAGACCCGGGGAGCTGTTTTTT. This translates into CASSQSGRPGELFF.

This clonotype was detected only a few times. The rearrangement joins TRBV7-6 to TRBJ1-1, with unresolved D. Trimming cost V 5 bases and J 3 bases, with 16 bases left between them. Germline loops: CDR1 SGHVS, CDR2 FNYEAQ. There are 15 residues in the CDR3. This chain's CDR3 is CASSDPTSEHTEAFF. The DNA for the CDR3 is TGTGCCAGCAGCGACCCGACTTCGGAACACACTGAAGCTTTCTTT. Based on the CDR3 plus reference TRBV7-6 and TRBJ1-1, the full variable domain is GAGVSQSPRYKVTKRGQDVALRCDPISGHVSLYWYRQALGQGPEFLTYFNYEAQQDKSGLPNDRFSAERPEGSISTLTIQRTEQRDSAMYRCASSDPTSEHTEAFFGQGTRLTVV.

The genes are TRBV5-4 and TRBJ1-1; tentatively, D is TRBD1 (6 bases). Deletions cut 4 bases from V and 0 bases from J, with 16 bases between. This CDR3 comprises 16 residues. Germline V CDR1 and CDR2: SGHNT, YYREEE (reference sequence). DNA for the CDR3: TGTGCCAGCAGCCCTGGGGGGGCCGCGATGAACACTGAAGCTTTCTTT. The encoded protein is CASSPGGAAMNTEAFF.

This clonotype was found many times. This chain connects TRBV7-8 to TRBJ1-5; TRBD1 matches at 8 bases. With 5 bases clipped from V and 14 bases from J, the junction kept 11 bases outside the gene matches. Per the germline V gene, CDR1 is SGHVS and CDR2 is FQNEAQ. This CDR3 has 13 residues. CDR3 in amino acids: CASSRHRTGTEHF. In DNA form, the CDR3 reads TGTGCCAGCAGCCGCCATCGGACAGGGACGGAGCATTTT.

CDR3 loop: CASSVQVSNEQFF. CDR3 bases: TGTGCCAGCAGCGTGCAAGTATCCAATGAGCAGTTCTTC. The chain combines TRBV9 with TRBJ2-1; no reliable D call. In germline, CDR1 is SGDLS, CDR2 YYNGEE. Deletions cut 2 bases from V and 6 bases from J, with 9 bases between. This CDR3 region has 13 residues.

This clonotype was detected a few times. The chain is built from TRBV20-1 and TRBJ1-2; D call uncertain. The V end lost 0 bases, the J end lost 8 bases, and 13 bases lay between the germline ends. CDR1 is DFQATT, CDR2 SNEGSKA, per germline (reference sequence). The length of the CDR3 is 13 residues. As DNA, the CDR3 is TGCAGTGCTAGAGACGCACCCAACAACGGCTACACCTTC. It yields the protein CSARDAPNNGYTF.

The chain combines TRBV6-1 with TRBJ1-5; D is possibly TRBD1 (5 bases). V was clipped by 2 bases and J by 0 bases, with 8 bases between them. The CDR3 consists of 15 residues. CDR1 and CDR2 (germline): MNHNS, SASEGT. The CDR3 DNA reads TGTGCCAGCAGTGAATGGGGCAATAGCAATCAGCCCCAGCATTTT. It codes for CASSEWGNSNQPQHF.

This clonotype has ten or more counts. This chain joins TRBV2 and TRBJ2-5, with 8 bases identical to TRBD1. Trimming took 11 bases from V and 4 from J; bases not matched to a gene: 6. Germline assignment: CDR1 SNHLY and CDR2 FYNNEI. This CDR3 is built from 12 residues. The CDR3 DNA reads TGTGCCTACAGGGGGGTCGCAGAGACCCAGTACTTC. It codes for CAYRGVAETQYF. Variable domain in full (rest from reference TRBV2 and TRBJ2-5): EPEVTQTPSHQVTQMGQEVILRCVPISNHLYFYWYRQILGQKVEFLVSFYNNEISEKSEIFDDQFSVERPDGSNFTLKIRSTKLEDSAMYFCAYRGVAETQYFGPGTRLLVL.

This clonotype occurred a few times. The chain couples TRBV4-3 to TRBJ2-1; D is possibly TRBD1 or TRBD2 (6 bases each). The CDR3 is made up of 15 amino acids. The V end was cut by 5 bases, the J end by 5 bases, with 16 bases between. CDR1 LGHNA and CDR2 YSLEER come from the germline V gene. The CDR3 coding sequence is TGCGCCAGCAGCGAAGTGTCGGGGGCGGACAATGAGCAGTTCTTC. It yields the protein CASSEVSGADNEQFF.

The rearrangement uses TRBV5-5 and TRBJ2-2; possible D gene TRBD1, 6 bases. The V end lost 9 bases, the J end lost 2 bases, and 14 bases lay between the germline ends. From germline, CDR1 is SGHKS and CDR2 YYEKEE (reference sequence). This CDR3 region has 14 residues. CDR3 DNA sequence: TGTGCCACTACGACAGGAGCTAACACCGGGGAGCTGTTTTTT. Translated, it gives CATTTGANTGELFF.

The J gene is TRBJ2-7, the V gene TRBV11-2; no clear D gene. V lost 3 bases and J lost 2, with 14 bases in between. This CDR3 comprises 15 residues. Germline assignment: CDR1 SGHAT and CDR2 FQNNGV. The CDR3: CASSLRSPGPYEQYV. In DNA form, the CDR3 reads TGTGCCAGCAGCTTGAGGTCGCCAGGTCCCTACGAGCAGTACGTC.

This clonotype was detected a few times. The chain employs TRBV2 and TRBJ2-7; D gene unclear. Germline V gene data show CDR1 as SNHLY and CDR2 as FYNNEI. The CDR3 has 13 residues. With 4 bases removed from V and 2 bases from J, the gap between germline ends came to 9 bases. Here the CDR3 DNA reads TGTGCCAGCAGTGCTGGGGAAGCCTACGAGCAGTACGTC. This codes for CASSAGEAYEQYV.

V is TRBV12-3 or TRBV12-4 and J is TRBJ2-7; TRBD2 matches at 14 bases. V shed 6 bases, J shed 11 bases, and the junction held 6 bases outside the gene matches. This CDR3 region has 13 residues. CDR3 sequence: CASSSRTSGGKYF. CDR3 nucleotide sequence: TGTGCCAGCAGCTCCCGGACTAGCGGGGGGAAGTACTTC.

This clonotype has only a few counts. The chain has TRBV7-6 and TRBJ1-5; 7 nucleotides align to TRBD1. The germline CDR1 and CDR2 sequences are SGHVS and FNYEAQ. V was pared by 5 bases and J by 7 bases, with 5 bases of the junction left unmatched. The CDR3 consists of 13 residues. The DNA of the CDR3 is TGTGCCAGCAGCCCGCGGGACAGACAGCCCCAGCATTTT. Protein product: CASSPRDRQPQHF.

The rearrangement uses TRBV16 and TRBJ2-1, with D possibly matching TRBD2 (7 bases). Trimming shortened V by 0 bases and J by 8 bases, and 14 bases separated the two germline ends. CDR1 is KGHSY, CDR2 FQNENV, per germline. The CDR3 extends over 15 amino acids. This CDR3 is CASSQSKGGDYEQFF. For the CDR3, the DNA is TGTGCCAGCAGCCAATCGAAGGGGGGGGACTATGAGCAGTTCTTC.

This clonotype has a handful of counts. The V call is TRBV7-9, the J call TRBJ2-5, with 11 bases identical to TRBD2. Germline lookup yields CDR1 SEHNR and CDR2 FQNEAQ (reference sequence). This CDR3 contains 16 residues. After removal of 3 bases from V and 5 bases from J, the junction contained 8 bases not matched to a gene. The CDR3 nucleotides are TGTGCCAGCAGCTTCCCTGGGACTAGCGGAGGGGAGACCCAGTACTTC. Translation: CASSFPGTSGGETQYF. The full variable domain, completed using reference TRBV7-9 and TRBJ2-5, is DTGVSQNPRHKITKRGQNVTFRCDPISEHNRLYWYRQTLGQGPEFLTYFQNEAQLEKSRLLSDRFSAERPKGSFSTLEIQRTEQGDSAMYLCASSFPGTSGGETQYFGPGTRLLVL.

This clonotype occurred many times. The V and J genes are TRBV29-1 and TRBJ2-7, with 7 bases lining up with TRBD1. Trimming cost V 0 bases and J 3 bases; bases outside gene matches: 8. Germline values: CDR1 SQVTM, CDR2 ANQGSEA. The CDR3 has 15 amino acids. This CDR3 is CSVEDPTGTYYEQYF. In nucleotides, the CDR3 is TGCAGCGTTGAAGATCCGACAGGGACCTACTACGAGCAGTACTTC.

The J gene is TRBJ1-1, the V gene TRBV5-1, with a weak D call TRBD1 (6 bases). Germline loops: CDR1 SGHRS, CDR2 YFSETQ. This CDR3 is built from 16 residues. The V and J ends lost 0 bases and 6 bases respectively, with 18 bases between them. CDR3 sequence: CASSLVDGGRRAEAFF. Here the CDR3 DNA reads TGCGCCAGCAGCTTGGTTGATGGGGGGCGCAGGGCTGAAGCTTTCTTT. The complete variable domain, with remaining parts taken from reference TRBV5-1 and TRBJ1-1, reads KAGVTQTPRYLIKTRGQQVTLSCSPISGHRSVSWYQQTPGQGLQFLFEYFSETQRNKGNFPGRFSGRQFSNSRSEMNVSTLELGDSALYLCASSLVDGGRRAEAFFGQGTRLTVV.

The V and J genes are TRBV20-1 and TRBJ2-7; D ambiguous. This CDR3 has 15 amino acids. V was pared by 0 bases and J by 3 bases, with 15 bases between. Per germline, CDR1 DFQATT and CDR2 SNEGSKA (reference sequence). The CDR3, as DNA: TGCAGTGCTAGAGATCTCGTTGGAACAAACTACGAGCAGTACGTC. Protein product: CSARDLVGTNYEQYV.

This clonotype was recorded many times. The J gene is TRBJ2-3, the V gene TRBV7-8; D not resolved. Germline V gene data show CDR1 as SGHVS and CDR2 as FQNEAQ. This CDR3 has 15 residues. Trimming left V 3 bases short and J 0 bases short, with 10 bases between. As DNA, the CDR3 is TGTGCCAGCAGCTTTTCTAGTGCTAGCACAGATACGCAGTATTTT. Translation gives CASSFSSASTDTQYF.

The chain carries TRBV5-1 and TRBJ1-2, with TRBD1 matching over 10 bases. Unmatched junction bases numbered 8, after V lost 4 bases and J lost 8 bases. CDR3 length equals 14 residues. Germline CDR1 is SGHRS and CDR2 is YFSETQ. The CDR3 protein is CASSGGTGEGGYTF. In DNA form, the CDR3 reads TGCGCCAGCAGCGGGGGGACAGGGGAAGGCGGCTACACCTTC.

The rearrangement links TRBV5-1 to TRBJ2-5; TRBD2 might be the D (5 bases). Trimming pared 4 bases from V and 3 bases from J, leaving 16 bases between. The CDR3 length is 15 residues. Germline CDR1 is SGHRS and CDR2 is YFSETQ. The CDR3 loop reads CASSLAGSAEETQYF. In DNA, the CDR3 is TGCGCCAGCAGCCTGGCCGGGTCAGCGGAAGAGACCCAGTACTTC.

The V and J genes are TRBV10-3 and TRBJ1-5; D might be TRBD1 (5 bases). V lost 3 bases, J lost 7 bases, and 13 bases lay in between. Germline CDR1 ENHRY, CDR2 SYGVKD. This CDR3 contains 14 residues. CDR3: CAISDTGNGQPQHF. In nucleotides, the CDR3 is TGTGCCATCAGTGATACAGGAAACGGCCAGCCCCAGCATTTT.

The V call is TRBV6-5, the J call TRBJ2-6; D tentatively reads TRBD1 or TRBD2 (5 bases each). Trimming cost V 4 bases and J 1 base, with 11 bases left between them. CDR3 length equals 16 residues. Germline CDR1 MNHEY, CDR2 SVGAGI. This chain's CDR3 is CASSSRGDSGANVLTF. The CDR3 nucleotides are TGTGCCAGCAGTTCAAGAGGGGATTCTGGGGCCAACGTCCTGACTTTC.

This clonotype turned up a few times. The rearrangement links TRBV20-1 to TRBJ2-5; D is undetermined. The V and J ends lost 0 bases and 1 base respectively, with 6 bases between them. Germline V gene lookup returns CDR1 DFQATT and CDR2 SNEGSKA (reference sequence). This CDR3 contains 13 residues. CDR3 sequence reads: CSARDLTQETQYF. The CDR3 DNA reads TGCAGTGCTAGAGATTTGACCCAAGAGACCCAGTACTTC.

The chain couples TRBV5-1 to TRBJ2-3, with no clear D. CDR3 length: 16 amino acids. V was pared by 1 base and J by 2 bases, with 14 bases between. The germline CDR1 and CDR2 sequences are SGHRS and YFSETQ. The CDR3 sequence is CASSLSELSITDTQYF. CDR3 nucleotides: TGCGCCAGCAGCTTGAGTGAGCTCTCAATCACAGATACGCAGTATTTT.

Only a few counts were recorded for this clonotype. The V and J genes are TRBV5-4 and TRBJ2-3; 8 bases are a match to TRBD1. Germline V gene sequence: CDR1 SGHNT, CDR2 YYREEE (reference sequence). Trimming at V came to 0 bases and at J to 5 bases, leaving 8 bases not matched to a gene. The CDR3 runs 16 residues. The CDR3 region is CASSLVDRGYRDTQYF. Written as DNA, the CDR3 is TGTGCCAGCAGCTTGGTCGACAGGGGTTATCGAGATACGCAGTATTTT.